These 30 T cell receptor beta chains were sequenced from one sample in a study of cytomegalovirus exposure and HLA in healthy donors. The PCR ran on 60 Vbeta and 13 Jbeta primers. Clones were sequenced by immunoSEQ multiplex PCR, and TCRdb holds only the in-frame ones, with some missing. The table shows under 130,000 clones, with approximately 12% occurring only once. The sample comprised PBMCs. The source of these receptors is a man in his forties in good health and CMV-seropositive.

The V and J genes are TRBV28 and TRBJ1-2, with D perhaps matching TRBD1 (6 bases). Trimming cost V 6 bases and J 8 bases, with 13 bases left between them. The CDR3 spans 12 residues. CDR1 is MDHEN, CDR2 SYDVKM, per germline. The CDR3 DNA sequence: TGTGCCAGCAGGTTACAGGGTGCCGGCTACACCTTC. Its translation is CASRLQGAGYTF.

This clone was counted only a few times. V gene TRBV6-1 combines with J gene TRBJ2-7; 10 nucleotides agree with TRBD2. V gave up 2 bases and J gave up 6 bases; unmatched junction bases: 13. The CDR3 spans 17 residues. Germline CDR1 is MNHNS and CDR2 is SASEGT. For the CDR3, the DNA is TGTGCCAGCAGTGAAAGCCCGTCGGCTAGCGGGAGTCTCGAGCAGTACTTC. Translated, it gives CASSESPSASGSLEQYF.

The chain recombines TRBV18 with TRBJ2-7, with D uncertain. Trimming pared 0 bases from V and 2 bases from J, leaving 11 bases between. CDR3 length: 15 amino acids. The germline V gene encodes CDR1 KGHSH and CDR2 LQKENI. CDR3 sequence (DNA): TGTGCCAGCTCACCACCGGCGGCAGCCACCTACGAGCAGTACTTC. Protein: CASSPPAAATYEQYF.

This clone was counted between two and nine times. The CDR3 nucleotides read TGCGCCAGCAGCCAAGTGGCTAACACCGGGGAGCTGTTTTTT. Its protein is CASSQVANTGELFF. The rearrangement links TRBV4-1 to TRBJ2-2; D unresolved. This CDR3 has 14 amino acids. V was cut by 1 base and J by 2 bases, with 5 bases left in between. Germline CDR1 is MGHRA and CDR2 is YSYEKL.

The CDR3 is CASSPPGTPTDTQYF. The CDR3 bases are TGTGCCAGCAGCCCCCCTGGCACCCCCACAGATACGCAGTATTTT. This sequence joins TRBV27 and TRBJ2-3; unclear D gene. The CDR3 is 15 amino acids. Germline lookup yields CDR1 MNHEY and CDR2 SMNVEV (reference sequence). Between the trimmed V and J ends, which lost 6 bases and 2 bases, there was a span of 15 bases.

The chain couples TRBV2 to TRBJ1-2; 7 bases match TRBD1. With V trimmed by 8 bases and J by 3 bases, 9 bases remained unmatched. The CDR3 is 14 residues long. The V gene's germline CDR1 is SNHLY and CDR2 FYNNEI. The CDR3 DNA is TGTGCCAGCCTTTTAAGACAGGGTCACTATGGCTACACCTTC. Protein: CASLLRQGHYGYTF.

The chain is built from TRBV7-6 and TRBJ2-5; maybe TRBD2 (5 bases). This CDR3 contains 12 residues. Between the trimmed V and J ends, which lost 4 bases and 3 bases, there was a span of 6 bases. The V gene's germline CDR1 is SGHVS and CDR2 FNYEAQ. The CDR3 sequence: CASSYGKETQYF. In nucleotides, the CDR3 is TGTGCCAGCAGCTACGGGAAAGAGACCCAGTACTTC.

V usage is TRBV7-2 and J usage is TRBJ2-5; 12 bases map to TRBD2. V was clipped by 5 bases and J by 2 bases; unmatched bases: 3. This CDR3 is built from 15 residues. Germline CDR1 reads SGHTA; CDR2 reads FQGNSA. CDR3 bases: TGTGCCAGCAGCCCCGGACTAGCGGGGCAAGAGACCCAGTACTTC. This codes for CASSPGLAGQETQYF.

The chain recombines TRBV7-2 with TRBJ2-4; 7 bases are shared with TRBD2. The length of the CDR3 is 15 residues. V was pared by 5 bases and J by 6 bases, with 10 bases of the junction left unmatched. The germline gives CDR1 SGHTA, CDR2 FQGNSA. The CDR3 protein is CASSRRLASLNIQYF. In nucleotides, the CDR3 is TGTGCCAGCAGCCGGAGACTAGCCTCTTTAAACATTCAGTACTTC.

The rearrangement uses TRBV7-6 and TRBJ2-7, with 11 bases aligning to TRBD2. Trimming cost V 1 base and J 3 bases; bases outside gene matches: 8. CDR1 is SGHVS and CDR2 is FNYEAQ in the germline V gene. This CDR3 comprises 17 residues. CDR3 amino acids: CASSLVGIAGGIYEQYF. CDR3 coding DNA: TGTGCCAGCAGCTTAGTCGGTATAGCGGGAGGGATCTACGAGCAGTACTTC.

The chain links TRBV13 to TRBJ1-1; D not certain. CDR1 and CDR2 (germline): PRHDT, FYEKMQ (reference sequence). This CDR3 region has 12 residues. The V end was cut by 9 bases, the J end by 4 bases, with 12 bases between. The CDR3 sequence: CASNGRSTEAFF. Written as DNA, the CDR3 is TGTGCCAGTAACGGGAGGTCCACTGAAGCTTTCTTT. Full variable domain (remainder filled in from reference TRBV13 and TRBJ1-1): AAGVIQSPRHLIKEKRETATLKCYPIPRHDTVYWYQQGPGQDPQFLISFYEKMQSDKGSIPDRFSAQQFSDYHSELNMSSLELGDSALYFCASNGRSTEAFFGQGTRLTVV.

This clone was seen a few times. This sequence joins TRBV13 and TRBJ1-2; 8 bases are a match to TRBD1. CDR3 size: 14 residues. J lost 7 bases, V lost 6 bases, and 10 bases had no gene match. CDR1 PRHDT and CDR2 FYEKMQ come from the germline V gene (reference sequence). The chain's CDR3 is CASSFGQGLSGYTF. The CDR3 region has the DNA TGTGCCAGCAGTTTTGGACAGGGTCTTAGTGGCTACACCTTC.

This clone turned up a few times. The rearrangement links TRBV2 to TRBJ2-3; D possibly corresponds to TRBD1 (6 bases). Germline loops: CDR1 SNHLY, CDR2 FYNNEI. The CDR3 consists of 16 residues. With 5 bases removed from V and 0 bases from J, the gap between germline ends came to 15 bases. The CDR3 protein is CASSPTGYSSTDTQYF. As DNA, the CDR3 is TGTGCCAGCAGTCCAACAGGGTATTCTAGCACAGATACGCAGTATTTT.

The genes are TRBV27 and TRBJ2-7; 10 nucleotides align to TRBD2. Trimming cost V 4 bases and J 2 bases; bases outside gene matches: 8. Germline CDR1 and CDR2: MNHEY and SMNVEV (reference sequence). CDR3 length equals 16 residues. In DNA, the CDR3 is TGTGCCAGCAGTTCCCTTCTAGCGGGGGCCACCTACGAGCAGTACTTC. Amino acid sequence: CASSSLLAGATYEQYF.

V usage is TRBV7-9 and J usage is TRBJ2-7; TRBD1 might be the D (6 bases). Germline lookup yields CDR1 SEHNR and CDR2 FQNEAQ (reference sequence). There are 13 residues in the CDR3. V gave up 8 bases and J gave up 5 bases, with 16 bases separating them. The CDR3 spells CASESVAGDEQYF. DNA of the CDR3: TGTGCCAGCGAGTCGGTCGCAGGGGACGAGCAGTACTTC.

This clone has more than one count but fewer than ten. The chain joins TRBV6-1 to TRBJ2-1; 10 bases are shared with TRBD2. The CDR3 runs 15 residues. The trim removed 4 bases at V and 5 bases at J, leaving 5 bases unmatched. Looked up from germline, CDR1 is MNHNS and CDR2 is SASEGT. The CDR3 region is CASSASGSRNNEQFF. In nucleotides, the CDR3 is TGTGCCAGCAGTGCTAGCGGGAGTAGGAACAATGAGCAGTTCTTC.

CDR3 nucleotides: TGTGCCAGCAGAAGAACGGGGACTAATGAAAAACTGTTTTTT. It is translated as CASRRTGTNEKLFF. This chain links TRBV27 with TRBJ1-4; D unclear. Germline CDR1 MNHEY, CDR2 SMNVEV (reference sequence). Trimming took 6 bases from V and 2 from J, leaving 10 bases between them. The CDR3 is 14 amino acids.

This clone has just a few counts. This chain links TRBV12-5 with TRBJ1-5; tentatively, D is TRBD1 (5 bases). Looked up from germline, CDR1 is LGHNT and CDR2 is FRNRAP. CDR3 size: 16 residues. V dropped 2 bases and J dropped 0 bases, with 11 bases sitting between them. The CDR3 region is CASGLMTVNSNQPQHF. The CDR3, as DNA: TGTGCTAGTGGTTTGATGACAGTCAATAGCAATCAGCCCCAGCATTTT. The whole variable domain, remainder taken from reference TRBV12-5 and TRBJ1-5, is DARVTQTPRHKVTEMGQEVTMRCQPILGHNTVFWYRQTMMQGLELLAYFRNRAPLDDSGMPKDRFSAEMPDATLATLKIQPSEPRDSAVYFCASGLMTVNSNQPQHFGDGTRLSIL.

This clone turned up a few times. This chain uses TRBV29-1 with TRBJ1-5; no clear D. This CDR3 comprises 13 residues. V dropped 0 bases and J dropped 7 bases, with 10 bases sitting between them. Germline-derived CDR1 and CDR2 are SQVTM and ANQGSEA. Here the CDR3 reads CSVEELTGQPQHF. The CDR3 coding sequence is TGCAGCGTTGAAGAGCTAACGGGACAGCCCCAGCATTTT.

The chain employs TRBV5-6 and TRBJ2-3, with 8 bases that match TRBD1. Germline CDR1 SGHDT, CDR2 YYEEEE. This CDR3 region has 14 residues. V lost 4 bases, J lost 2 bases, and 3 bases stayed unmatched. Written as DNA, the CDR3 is TGTGCCAGCAGCCGACAGGGGCCCACAGATACGCAGTATTTT. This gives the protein CASSRQGPTDTQYF.

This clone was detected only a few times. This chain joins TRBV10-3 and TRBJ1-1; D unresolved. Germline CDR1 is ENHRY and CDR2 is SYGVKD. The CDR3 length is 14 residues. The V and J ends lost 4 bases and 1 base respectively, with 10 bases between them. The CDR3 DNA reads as TGTGCCATCAGTGTGATCCGGGGGAACACTGAAGCTTTCTTT. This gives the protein CAISVIRGNTEAFF.

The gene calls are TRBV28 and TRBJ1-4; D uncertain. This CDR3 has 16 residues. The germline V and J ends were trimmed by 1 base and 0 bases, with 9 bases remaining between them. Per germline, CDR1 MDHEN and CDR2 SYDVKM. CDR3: CASSLSSGATNEKLFF. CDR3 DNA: TGTGCCAGCAGTTTATCGTCCGGAGCAACTAATGAAAAACTGTTTTTT.

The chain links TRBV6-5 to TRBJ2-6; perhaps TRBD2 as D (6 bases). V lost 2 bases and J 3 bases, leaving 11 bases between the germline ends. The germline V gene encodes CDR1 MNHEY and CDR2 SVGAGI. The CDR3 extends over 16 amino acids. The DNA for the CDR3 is TGTGCCAGCAGTTACCGGTGGGGGGATGGGGCCAACGTCCTGACTTTC. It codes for CASSYRWGDGANVLTF.

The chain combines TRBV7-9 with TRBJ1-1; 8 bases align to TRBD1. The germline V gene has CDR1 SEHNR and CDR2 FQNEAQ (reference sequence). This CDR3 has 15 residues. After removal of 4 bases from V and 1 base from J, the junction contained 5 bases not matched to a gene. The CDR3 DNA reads TGTGCCAGCAGCTCGCGGACAGGGTCGAACACTGAAGCTTTCTTT. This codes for CASSSRTGSNTEAFF.

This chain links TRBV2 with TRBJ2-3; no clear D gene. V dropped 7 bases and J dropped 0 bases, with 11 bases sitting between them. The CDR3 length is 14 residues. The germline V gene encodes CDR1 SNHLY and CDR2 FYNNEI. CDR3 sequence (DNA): TGTGCCAGCAAGGTAGCAGCGAGCACAGATACGCAGTATTTT. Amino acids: CASKVAASTDTQYF.

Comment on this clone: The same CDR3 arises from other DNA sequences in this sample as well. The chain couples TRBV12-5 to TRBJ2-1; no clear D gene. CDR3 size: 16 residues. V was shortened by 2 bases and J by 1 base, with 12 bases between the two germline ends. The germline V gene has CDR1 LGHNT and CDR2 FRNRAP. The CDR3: CASGLFPQSSYNEQFF. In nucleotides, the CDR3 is TGTGCTAGTGGTTTGTTCCCCCAATCATCCTACAATGAGCAGTTCTTC.

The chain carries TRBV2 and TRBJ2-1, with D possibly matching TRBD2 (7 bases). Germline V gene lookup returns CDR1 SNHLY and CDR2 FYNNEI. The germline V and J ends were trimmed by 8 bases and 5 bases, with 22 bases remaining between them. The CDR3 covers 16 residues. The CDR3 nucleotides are TGTGCCAGCGGGGGGGACAAGTTATCCCCTCACAATGAGCAGTTCTTC. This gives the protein CASGGDKLSPHNEQFF. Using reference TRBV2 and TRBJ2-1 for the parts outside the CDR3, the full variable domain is EPEVTQTPSHQVTQMGQEVILRCVPISNHLYFYWYRQILGQKVEFLVSFYNNEISEKSEIFDDQFSVERPDGSNFTLKIRSTKLEDSAMYFCASGGDKLSPHNEQFFGPGTRLTVL.

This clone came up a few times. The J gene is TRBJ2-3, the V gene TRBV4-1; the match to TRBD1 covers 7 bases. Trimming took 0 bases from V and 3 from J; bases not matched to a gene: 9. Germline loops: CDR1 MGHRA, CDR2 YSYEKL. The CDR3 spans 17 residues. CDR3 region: CASSQDRSGGGTDTQYF. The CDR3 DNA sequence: TGCGCCAGCAGCCAAGATCGCTCAGGGGGTGGAACAGATACGCAGTATTTT.

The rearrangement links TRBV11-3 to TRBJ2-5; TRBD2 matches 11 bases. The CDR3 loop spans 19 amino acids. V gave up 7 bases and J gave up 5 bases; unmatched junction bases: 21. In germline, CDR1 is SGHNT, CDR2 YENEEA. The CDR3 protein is CASISQGTALAGGTETQYF. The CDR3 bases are TGTGCCAGCATCTCTCAGGGGACCGCTCTAGCGGGAGGAACCGAGACCCAGTACTTC. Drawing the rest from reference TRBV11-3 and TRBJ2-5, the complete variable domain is EAGVVQSPRYKIIEKKQPVAFWCNPISGHNTLYWYLQNLGQGPELLIRYENEEAVDDSQLPKDRFSAERLKGVDSTLKIQPAELGDSAVYLCASISQGTALAGGTETQYFGPGTRLLVL.

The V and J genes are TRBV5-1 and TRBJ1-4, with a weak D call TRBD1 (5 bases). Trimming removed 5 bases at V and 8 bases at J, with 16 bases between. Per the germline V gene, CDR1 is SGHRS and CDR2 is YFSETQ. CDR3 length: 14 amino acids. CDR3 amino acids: CASRSSQGNEKLFF. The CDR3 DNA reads TGCGCCAGCAGAAGTAGCCAGGGAAACGAAAAACTGTTTTTT.